These 30 T cell receptor beta chains were all obtained from the same sample, sequenced in a study of blood T cell repertoires in COVID-19. Assay used: immunoSEQ multiplex PCR; TCRdb lists only in-frame clones, some missing. The sample shows 400,000 to 500,000 clones, over 75% of them seen only once. Input material: PBMCs or T cells enriched from blood (not recorded which). Receptors were obtained from a woman aged 18-35 years who had been exposed to COVID-19.

This chain uses TRBV4-2 with TRBJ1-6; D remains ambiguous. Germline V gene sequence: CDR1 LGHNA, CDR2 YNFKEQ. Trimming pared 1 base from V and 12 bases from J, leaving 13 bases between. The CDR3 consists of 14 residues. For the CDR3, the DNA is TGTGCCAGCAGCCAAGTTACCCCGGCGGTACCCCTCCACTTT. This codes for CASSQVTPAVPLHF.

The chain combines TRBV27 with TRBJ1-1; 7 nucleotides match TRBD1. CDR1 is MNHEY and CDR2 is SMNVEV in the germline V gene (reference sequence). With V trimmed by 2 bases and J by 1 base, 7 bases remained unmatched. The CDR3 loop spans 16 amino acids. The CDR3 DNA reads TGTGCCAGCAGTTTAACGGCAGGGACAGCGAACACTGAAGCTTTCTTT. This sequence encodes CASSLTAGTANTEAFF.

The V gene is TRBV19, the J gene TRBJ2-3; tentatively, D is TRBD2 (5 bases). Germline values: CDR1 LNHDA, CDR2 SQIVND (reference sequence). This CDR3 has 13 amino acids. V dropped 5 bases and J dropped 2 bases, with 8 bases sitting between them. DNA of the CDR3: TGTGCCAGTAGTCAACGGGACACAGATACGCAGTATTTT. Translation: CASSQRDTDTQYF.

The chain has TRBV12-3 or TRBV12-4 and TRBJ2-3; D unresolved. The CDR3 is 12 residues long. The V gene lost 6 bases and the J gene lost 4 bases, with 8 bases spanning the gap. Written as DNA, the CDR3 is TGTGCCAGCAGGTTGTTCGCAGATACGCAGTATTTT. It codes for CASRLFADTQYF.

CDR3 in DNA: TGTGCCAGCAGCACAGGGATCGGGGAAAACACTGAAGCTTTCTTT. Protein sequence: CASSTGIGENTEAFF. The V gene is TRBV13, the J gene TRBJ1-1; TRBD1 is a possible D gene (6 bases). The V end was cut by 5 bases, the J end by 2 bases, with 15 bases between. This CDR3 has 15 residues. Looked up from germline, CDR1 is PRHDT and CDR2 is FYEKMQ (reference sequence).

The chain has TRBV9 and TRBJ2-1; D is ambiguous. The V and J ends lost 4 bases and 0 bases respectively, with 11 bases between them. The CDR3 loop spans 15 amino acids. Germline CDR1 is SGDLS and CDR2 is YYNGEE. The CDR3 loop is CASSFSSGSYNEQFF. In nucleotides, the CDR3 is TGTGCCAGCAGCTTCTCTTCGGGCTCCTACAATGAGCAGTTCTTC.

The V call is TRBV7-9, the J call TRBJ2-7; 7 bases align to TRBD1. CDR3 length: 14 residues. The V and J ends lost 4 bases and 2 bases, in that order; junction bases with no gene match: 5. Per the germline V gene, CDR1 is SEHNR and CDR2 is FQNEAQ (reference sequence). Written as DNA, the CDR3 is TGTGCCAGCAGCTCCGGGACAGACCCCTACGAGCAGTACTTC. Amino acids: CASSSGTDPYEQYF.

This chain connects TRBV12-1 to TRBJ1-6; the table's TRBD1 call for D was not verified on the DNA. TRBV12-1 is deemed a pseudogene. The CDR3 is 16 residues long. The CDR3 is CASRPGTGGPNSPLHF. In DNA, the CDR3 is TGTGCCAGTAGACCGGGGACAGGGGGTCCGAATTCACCCCTCCACTTT.

There are a few counts of this clone. The chain joins TRBV2 to TRBJ1-2; the match to TRBD1 covers 10 bases. CDR1 SNHLY and CDR2 FYNNEI come from the germline V gene. V was clipped by 9 bases and J by 8 bases; unmatched bases: 3. The CDR3 is 11 amino acids. The CDR3 DNA follows: TGTGCCAGGGGACAGGGGAGCGGCTACACCTTC. It specifies CARGQGSGYTF.

V is TRBV5-1 and J is TRBJ1-2; D remains ambiguous. The CDR3 is 13 residues long. Trimming removed 3 bases from V and 8 bases from J, with 14 bases in between. Per germline, CDR1 SGHRS and CDR2 YFSETQ. In DNA, the CDR3 is TGCGCCAGCAGCTCCTCGTATGGCGGGGGCTACACCTTC. Translating it yields CASSSSYGGGYTF.

The J gene is TRBJ2-5, the V gene TRBV11-2; no clear D gene. The length of the CDR3 is 13 residues. The V gene's germline CDR1 is SGHAT and CDR2 FQNNGV. V was pared by 3 bases and J by 4 bases, with 9 bases between. CDR3 in DNA: TGTGCCAGCAGCTTTACAGAATTAGAGACCCAGTACTTC. Protein: CASSFTELETQYF.

The chain is built from TRBV6-4 and TRBJ1-6, with 10 nucleotides matching TRBD1. Trimming cost V 4 bases and J 7 bases; bases outside gene matches: 7. In germline, CDR1 is MRHNA, CDR2 SNTAGT. The CDR3 extends over 16 amino acids. CDR3 bases: TGTGCCAGCAGTGCAACCCCGGGACAGGGGAATTCACCCCTCCACTTT. Protein sequence: CASSATPGQGNSPLHF.

The V and J genes are TRBV19 and TRBJ2-1, with D tentatively TRBD2 (7 bases). Trimming left V 1 base short and J 1 base short, with 14 bases between. This CDR3 contains 17 residues. Germline CDR1 is LNHDA and CDR2 is SQIVND (reference sequence). The CDR3 nucleotides read TGTGCCAGTAGTATAGTGTCGGGAGGACAGTCCTACAATGAGCAGTTCTTC. Protein product: CASSIVSGGQSYNEQFF.

In this sample, this clone turned up a few times. This sequence joins TRBV9 and TRBJ1-3; 8 bases are a match to TRBD1. Germline V gene data show CDR1 as SGDLS and CDR2 as YYNGEE. The CDR3 is 15 residues long. Losses at the gene ends were 4 bases for V and 13 bases for J; bases not matched to a gene: 16. In nucleotides, the CDR3 is TGTGCCAGCAGCCTCGGGACAGGCTCCTCGAGTGGGATATATTTT. This translates into CASSLGTGSSSGIYF. Full variable domain (remainder filled in from reference TRBV9 and TRBJ1-3): DSGVTQTPKHLITATGQRVTLRCSPRSGDLSVYWYQQSLDQGLQFLIQYYNGEERAKGNILERFSAQQFPDLHSELNLSSLELGDSALYFCASSLGTGSSSGIYFGEGSWLTVV.

The genes are TRBV19 and TRBJ2-1, with D maybe TRBD2 (7 bases). Germline CDR1 is LNHDA and CDR2 is SQIVND (reference sequence). The CDR3 has 15 residues. V dropped 3 bases and J dropped 8 bases, with 17 bases sitting between them. The CDR3, as DNA: TGTGCCAGTAGTATCTCGTTGGGGGCGGGGGATGAGCAGTTCTTC. Translating gives CASSISLGAGDEQFF.

The chain joins TRBV28 to TRBJ1-4, with D hard to call. The CDR3 sequence is 13 residues long. Trimming cost V 2 bases and J 13 bases, with 14 bases left between them. Germline CDR1 and CDR2: MDHEN and SYDVKM. The CDR3 region is CASSLGRGYSLFF. For the CDR3, the DNA is TGTGCCAGCAGTTTAGGACGGGGATATTCACTGTTTTTT.

The chain recombines TRBV7-9 with TRBJ1-5; 9 nucleotides match TRBD1. J gave up 6 bases and V 5 bases, and 8 bases lay outside the gene matches. The CDR3 runs 15 residues. CDR1 and CDR2 (germline): SEHNR, FQNEAQ (reference sequence). CDR3 region: CASSATGTGSQPQHF. In DNA form, the CDR3 reads TGTGCCAGCAGCGCCACCGGGACAGGGAGTCAGCCCCAGCATTTT.

The CDR3 is CASRRRGYEQYF. DNA for the CDR3: TGTGCCAGCAGACGACGGGGCTACGAGCAGTACTTC. V gene TRBV28 combines with J gene TRBJ2-7; TRBD2 might be the D (5 bases). Germline V CDR1 and CDR2: MDHEN, SYDVKM. The V end was cut by 6 bases, the J end by 3 bases, with 9 bases between. This CDR3 has 12 residues.

This clone was picked up one time. This rearrangement joins TRBV18 to TRBJ2-2; 9 bases map to TRBD1. In germline, CDR1 is KGHSH, CDR2 LQKENI. The CDR3 contains 16 residues. With 4 bases clipped from V and 4 bases from J, the junction kept 7 bases outside the gene matches. The CDR3 reads CASSRTGQGPTGELFF. Written as DNA, the CDR3 is TGTGCCAGCTCACGGACAGGACAGGGGCCCACCGGGGAGCTGTTTTTT. The full variable domain, completed using reference TRBV18 and TRBJ2-2, is NAGVMQNPRHLVRRRGQEARLRCSPMKGHSHVYWYRQLPEEGLKFMVYLQKENIIDESGMPKERFSAEFPKEGPSILRIQQVVRGDSAAYFCASSRTGQGPTGELFFGEGSRLTVL.

The rearrangement uses TRBV2 and TRBJ2-2, with TRBD1 matching over 10 bases. In germline, CDR1 is SNHLY, CDR2 FYNNEI. This CDR3 spans 16 amino acids. V gave up 7 bases and J gave up 3 bases; unmatched junction bases: 8. The CDR3 here is CASKKTGGSDTGELFF. The DNA for the CDR3 is TGTGCCAGCAAGAAGACAGGGGGCTCGGACACCGGGGAGCTGTTTTTT.

The chain employs TRBV5-8 and TRBJ2-1; D is uncertain. Germline V gene data show CDR1 as SGHTS and CDR2 as YDEGEE. Trimming stripped 2 bases from V and 7 bases from J, with 10 bases between. This CDR3 spans 13 amino acids. The CDR3 DNA follows: TGTGCCAGCAGCTTCTCCAGGTGGAATGAGCAGTTCTTC. Translated: CASSFSRWNEQFF.

The chain combines TRBV3-1 (or the pseudogene TRBV3-2) with TRBJ1-6; 7 nucleotides agree with TRBD1. The trim removed 0 bases at V and 8 bases at J, leaving 7 bases unmatched. The germline V gene has CDR1 LGHDT and CDR2 YNNKEL (reference sequence). The CDR3 loop spans 16 amino acids. CDR3 residues: CASSQDLGQGDSPLHF. For the CDR3, the DNA is TGTGCCAGCAGCCAAGATCTTGGTCAGGGGGATTCACCCCTCCACTTT.

The chain is built from TRBV5-1 and TRBJ2-7; the match to TRBD2 covers 7 bases. CDR1 and CDR2 from the germline V gene are SGHRS and YFSETQ. This CDR3 region has 15 residues. V was pared by 0 bases and J by 4 bases, with 7 bases of the junction left unmatched. The chain's CDR3 is CASSLVFRGRYEQYF. For the CDR3, the DNA is TGCGCCAGCAGCTTGGTATTTCGCGGGAGATACGAGCAGTACTTC.

The chain joins TRBV29-1 to TRBJ2-1; the D gene is possibly TRBD1 (7 bases). Germline V gives CDR1 SQVTM, CDR2 ANQGSEA. This CDR3 has 14 residues. The V gene lost 1 base and the J gene lost 9 bases, with 16 bases spanning the gap. CDR3 DNA sequence: TGCAGCGTTGAAGGTCCCACAGGGGAGGTTGAGCAGTTCTTC. Translated: CSVEGPTGEVEQFF.

This sequence joins TRBV4-1 and TRBJ2-1; the match to TRBD2 covers 8 bases. The CDR3 extends over 17 amino acids. V dropped 0 bases and J dropped 2; count of bases not matched to a gene: 6. Germline V gives CDR1 MGHRA, CDR2 YSYEKL. The CDR3: CASSQELLAATYNEQFF. CDR3 DNA: TGCGCCAGCAGCCAAGAGCTACTAGCGGCAACCTACAATGAGCAGTTCTTC.

The chain joins TRBV3-1 (or the pseudogene TRBV3-2) to TRBJ1-2, with unresolved D. The CDR3 contains 12 residues. With 6 bases removed from V and 1 base from J, the gap between germline ends came to 6 bases. Germline CDR1 LGHDT, CDR2 YNNKEL (reference sequence). CDR3 DNA sequence: TGTGCCAGCAGGCGTAATAACTATGGCTACACCTTC. It encodes CASRRNNYGYTF.

The genes are TRBV19 and TRBJ1-4; 11 bases are shared with TRBD1. Germline V gene lookup returns CDR1 LNHDA and CDR2 SQIVND (reference sequence). The CDR3 is made up of 14 amino acids. The trim removed 5 bases at V and 7 bases at J, leaving 3 bases unmatched. The CDR3 sequence: CASSVGTGGEKLFF. For the CDR3, the DNA is TGTGCCAGTAGTGTCGGGACAGGGGGTGAAAAACTGTTTTTT.

The V gene is TRBV7-8, the J gene TRBJ2-7, with TRBD1 matching over 7 bases. The V gene end was trimmed by 2 bases and the J gene end by 11 bases; junction bases not matched to a gene: 9. The CDR3 covers 13 residues. CDR1 and CDR2 from the germline V gene are SGHVS and FQNEAQ. The CDR3 region is CASSLSSRDREYF. CDR3 sequence (DNA): TGTGCCAGCAGCTTATCCTCCCGGGACAGAGAGTACTTC.

The rearrangement uses TRBV3-1 (or the pseudogene TRBV3-2) and TRBJ1-4, with TRBD1 matching 9 bases. With 1 base clipped from V and 4 bases from J, the junction kept 7 bases outside the gene matches. CDR1 LGHDT and CDR2 YNNKEL come from the germline V gene (reference sequence). CDR3 length: 17 amino acids. The CDR3 bases are TGTGCCAGCAGCCAAGGGGGACAGGGAAGGGGTAATGAAAAACTGTTTTTT. Its translation: CASSQGGQGRGNEKLFF.

J is TRBJ1-6 and V is TRBV13; the D gene is possibly TRBD1 (5 bases). The V and J ends lost 5 bases and 5 bases respectively, with 16 bases between them. Germline V lookup: CDR1 PRHDT, CDR2 FYEKMQ (reference sequence). The CDR3 contains 16 residues. The CDR3 region has the DNA TGTGCCAGCAGCCCCGGTAGGGGCTGGGATAATTCACCCCTCCACTTT. Translating it yields CASSPGRGWDNSPLHF.